This T cell receptor (beta chain) was documented in a study of shared clonotypes between healthy human individuals (TCRdb year 2020). Regarding the study in general: The cohort included a few men and a couple of women between 18 and 49 years of age. Per donor, three plates each were used for CD4 naive and CD4 memory, two for CD8 naive, and one for CD8 memory. Blood TCR repertoires of about five healthy adults were deeply sequenced to estimate repertoire size and the extent of clonotype sharing between individuals. To increase sequencing depth and limit assay-specific biases, different laboratories used diverse techniques to prepare libraries and sequence TCR repertoires. Each donor's leukapheresis produced roughly between roughly 0.85 and 9.5 billion PBMCs. The research as a whole found: Across four donors, around 5% of naive CD4, roughly 3.5% of naive CD8, around 2.5% of memory CD4, and 0.4% of memory CD8 clonotypes were shared. Because the study included a small number of donors, the genetic and exposure-history diversity represented was limited. Compared with non-shared clonotypes, the clonotypes found in all four sorted-subset donors had higher generation probabilities. Sampling was limited to blood, and TCR repertoires in tissue likely differ from TCR repertoires in blood. Incomplete sequencing was indicated by rarefaction of sorted-subset datasets, despite the large sequencing depth. Larger estimated clonotype richness was generally found for naive subsets than for memory subsets. Pairwise subsampling indicated that sequencing depth was expected to affect the degree of clonotype sharing among donors.

Looking up the germline V gene yields CDR1 SQVTM and CDR2 ANQGSEA. Deletion took 4 bases off V and 2 bases off J, with a span of 6 bases between the germline ends. The CDR3 runs 11 residues from the cysteine to the phenylalanine. Only the CDR3 DNA is retained, 33 bases long and in frame from the first base. The donors were healthy, HIV-negative adults who had no recently reported acute infections or vaccinations. Every donor was a Caucasian adult residing in Nashville, Tennessee, USA. CD8 memory samples were composed of magnetically selected CD45RO+ cells combined with CCR7-negative CD45RA+ effector memory (TemRA) cells. Blood was collected by leukapheresis, and PBMCs were isolated by Ficoll-Histopaque density gradient centrifugation and then cryopreserved in liquid nitrogen vapor phase. Analytical flow cytometry was used to check the purity and quantity of every magnetically sorted T cell population. From each sorted fraction, genomic DNA was isolated and quantified by UV absorbance on a Nanodrop 2000c.

Using the deep immunoSEQ assay, TCR CDR3 regions were amplified from genomic DNA by multiplex PCR. Extracted genomic DNA from each cell subset was distributed evenly across all wells of several immunoSEQ 96-well plates, and each plate was treated as a replicate. For sorted subsets, each replicate PCR was loaded with around 220 ng genomic DNA, equivalent to 30,000 or so T cell genomes. Purified libraries were quantified with a Qubit 3.0 fluorometer, sized on a Bioanalyzer 2100, and re-quantified with the KAPA Library Quantification kit. Every immunoSEQ 96-well plate was sequenced on a dedicated single-read 150-cycle Illumina NextSeq 550 flow cell. Per the source publication's procedure: Because only junctional sequences without quality scores were contained in the immunoSEQ output, filtering matching that applied to full-length reads could not be performed. Sequences were annotated with PyIR, a Python wrapper for IgBLAST v1.9, and V/J genes and CDR3 were assigned using IMGT germline references. Any read was removed if the V/J assignment was weak (E-value above 1e-6), the CDR3 was missing, or the read contained stop codons, out-of-frame junctions, or ambiguous translated residues. A V3J clonotype was defined by an identical inferred V gene, J gene, and CDR3 amino acid sequence. To compute the percentage overlap between repertoires, the number of shared unique clonotypes was divided by the size of the smaller repertoire. Repertoire richness was assessed with RTK rarefaction, the Chao1 estimator, and Recon v2.1 estimates of unobserved clonotypes. For all TCRbeta clonotypes obtained by the gDNA method from a handful of donors, generation probabilities were computed with OLGA. Entries here come from immuneACCESS through TCRdb and include only in-frame sequences with V and J called. Some clones fail to appear in such tables; in the studies checked, an unresolved V gene covers under half of the shortfall, and the cause of the remainder is unknown. That table gives V, J and clone size, and the DNA gave D and trimming. This sample gives around 300,000 clones in total; around 90% of them show up just once. Around 15% of the sample is in the top ten clones.

Points on this clone: Its recognized antigen is unknown. Qualities for individual bases were not recorded, and no much larger clone is one base off.

Sequenced sample: memory CD8+ T cells sorted from blood. What the cell subset or site label conveys for this sample: CD45RO+ cells pooled with CCR7-negative TemRA cells. The receptor's source is a man aged 18 to 29 in good health. The chain couples TRBV29-1 to TRBJ2-7; the D gene identity is not certain. The CDR3 region has the sequence CSVGPPYEQYF. Here is the DNA: TGCAGCGTTGGCCCGCCCTACGAGCAGTACTTC.